Listed below are T cell receptor beta chains from one sample, sequenced in a study of cytotoxic CD8 clonotypes in ibrutinib-treated CLL. Here immunoSEQ multiplex PCR was the method, and the copy in TCRdb shows in-frame clones only, minus some. The sample includes fewer than 35,000 clones, roughly 50% of them seen just once. Source: PBMCs, taken before ibrutinib treatment. The receptors shown here come from a human donor with chronic lymphocytic leukemia. The CDR3 runs from the conserved cysteine through the conserved F or W. The order of the fields is D gene, V gene, J gene, clone size, CDR3 protein, CDR3 DNA. A D gene is named only where the DNA matches it firmly. A clone size is listed for some rows: how often the clone was seen (once, few, many), or a class if it is expanded.

D gene: TRBD1; V gene: TRBV2; J gene: TRBJ2-7; clone size: few; CDR3 protein: CASSVGPRGTYEQYF; CDR3 DNA: TGTGCCAGCAGTGTGGGCCCCAGGGGGACCTACGAGCAGTACTTC
D gene: TRBD1; V gene: TRBV5-1; J gene: TRBJ1-2; clone size: few; CDR3 protein: CASSLGQGANYGYTF; CDR3 DNA: TGCGCCAGCAGCTTGGGACAGGGGGCTAACTATGGCTACACCTTC
D gene: TRBD1; V gene: TRBV11-2; J gene: TRBJ2-7; clone size: NA; CDR3 protein: CASSFFTGAGGHEQYF; CDR3 DNA: TGTGCCAGCAGCTTCTTTACAGGAGCAGGGGGCCACGAGCAGTACTTC
D gene: TRBD1; V gene: TRBV6-5; J gene: TRBJ2-1; clone size: NA; CDR3 protein: CASSSPGTESYNEQFF; CDR3 DNA: TGTGCCAGCAGTTCGCCCGGGACAGAATCCTACAATGAGCAGTTCTTC
D gene: NA; V gene: TRBV9; J gene: TRBJ1-5; clone size: NA; CDR3 protein: CASSGTGNQPQHF; CDR3 DNA: TGTGCCAGCAGCGGGACGGGGAATCAGCCCCAGCATTTT
D gene: NA; V gene: TRBV28; J gene: TRBJ1-1; clone size: many; CDR3 protein: CASSLPSYGAPEAFF; CDR3 DNA: TGTGCCAGCAGTTTGCCATCCTACGGAGCCCCTGAAGCTTTCTTT
D gene: TRBD1; V gene: TRBV7-9; J gene: TRBJ2-7; clone size: few; CDR3 protein: CASSGTAYEQYF; CDR3 DNA: TGTGCCAGCAGCGGGACAGCCTACGAGCAGTACTTC
D gene: NA; V gene: TRBV19; J gene: TRBJ1-6; clone size: NA; CDR3 protein: CASSPHIQGYNSPLHF; CDR3 DNA: TGTGCCAGTAGTCCTCACATACAGGGTTATAATTCACCCCTCCACTTT
D gene: NA; V gene: TRBV2; J gene: TRBJ2-1; clone size: NA; CDR3 protein: CASSDGTLYNEQFF; CDR3 DNA: TGTGCCAGCAGTGATGGGACACTATACAATGAGCAGTTCTTC
D gene: NA; V gene: TRBV27; J gene: TRBJ1-1; clone size: NA; CDR3 protein: CASSLYTPEAFF; CDR3 DNA: TGTGCCAGCAGTTTATATACCCCTGAAGCTTTCTTT
D gene: TRBD2; V gene: TRBV6-5; J gene: TRBJ2-7; clone size: NA; CDR3 protein: CASRVAGKAYEQYF; CDR3 DNA: TGTGCCAGCAGGGTAGCGGGAAAGGCCTACGAGCAGTACTTC
D gene: TRBD1; V gene: TRBV7-3; J gene: TRBJ2-2; clone size: few; CDR3 protein: CASSLADRGDTGELFF; CDR3 DNA: TGTGCCAGCAGCTTGGCGGACAGGGGGGACACCGGGGAGCTGTTTTTT
D gene: NA; V gene: TRBV2; J gene: TRBJ2-7; clone size: once; CDR3 protein: CASSVGGGNEQYF; CDR3 DNA: TGTGCCAGCAGTGTCGGGGGTGGGAACGAGCAGTACTTC
D gene: NA; V gene: TRBV29-1; J gene: TRBJ2-5; clone size: NA; CDR3 protein: CSVGPAGSGQETQYF; CDR3 DNA: TGCAGCGTTGGCCCCGCCGGCTCGGGCCAAGAGACCCAGTACTTC
D gene: NA; V gene: TRBV13; J gene: TRBJ1-1; clone size: few; CDR3 protein: CASSYDMNTEAFF; CDR3 DNA: TGTGCCAGCAGCTATGATATGAACACTGAAGCTTTCTTT
D gene: NA; V gene: TRBV7-6; J gene: TRBJ2-7; clone size: NA; CDR3 protein: CASSSTGHWDEQYF; CDR3 DNA: TGTGCCAGCAGCTCCACGGGACATTGGGACGAGCAGTACTTC
D gene: TRBD1; V gene: TRBV18; J gene: TRBJ1-5; clone size: NA; CDR3 protein: CASSPGDRGYQPQHF; CDR3 DNA: TGTGCCAGCTCACCAGGGGACAGGGGGTATCAGCCCCAGCATTTT
D gene: NA; V gene: TRBV7-2; J gene: TRBJ2-7; clone size: NA; CDR3 protein: CASSLGVLAYEQYF; CDR3 DNA: TGTGCCAGCAGCTTAGGGGTATTGGCCTACGAGCAGTACTTC
D gene: TRBD1; V gene: TRBV25-1; J gene: TRBJ2-5; clone size: once; CDR3 protein: CASSEYGTGEQETQYF; CDR3 DNA: TGTGCCAGCAGTGAATACGGGACAGGGGAACAAGAGACCCAGTACTTC
D gene: NA; V gene: TRBV29-1; J gene: TRBJ1-2; clone size: NA; CDR3 protein: CSVERGGYGYTF; CDR3 DNA: TGCAGCGTTGAGAGGGGCGGCTATGGCTACACCTTC
D gene: NA; V gene: TRBV7-3; J gene: TRBJ1-1; clone size: NA; CDR3 protein: CASSLDPNTEAFF; CDR3 DNA: TGTGCCAGCAGCCTCGACCCCAACACTGAAGCTTTCTTT
D gene: NA; V gene: TRBV5-1; J gene: TRBJ2-5; clone size: NA; CDR3 protein: CASSFRGGSTETQYF; CDR3 DNA: TGCGCCAGCAGCTTTCGGGGCGGGTCTACAGAGACCCAGTACTTC
D gene: TRBD2; V gene: TRBV9; J gene: TRBJ2-2; clone size: few; CDR3 protein: CASSVSGRNTGELFF; CDR3 DNA: TGTGCCAGCAGCGTTAGCGGGCGGAACACCGGGGAGCTGTTTTTT
D gene: NA; V gene: TRBV10-3; J gene: TRBJ1-2; clone size: NA; CDR3 protein: CAISELGLGGYTF; CDR3 DNA: TGTGCCATCAGTGAGTTAGGTTTGGGTGGCTACACCTTC
D gene: NA; V gene: TRBV18; J gene: TRBJ1-2; clone size: few; CDR3 protein: CASSQGKGQGHGYTF; CDR3 DNA: TGTGCCAGCTCACAGGGAAAGGGTCAGGGCCATGGCTACACCTTC
D gene: NA; V gene: TRBV19; J gene: TRBJ1-2; clone size: few; CDR3 protein: CASRNRAGYGYTF; CDR3 DNA: TGTGCCAGTAGGAACAGGGCGGGCTATGGCTACACCTTC
D gene: TRBD1; V gene: TRBV27; J gene: TRBJ1-4; clone size: few; CDR3 protein: CASLDREGEKLFF; CDR3 DNA: TGTGCCAGCTTGGACAGGGAAGGTGAAAAACTGTTTTTT
D gene: NA; V gene: TRBV27; J gene: TRBJ2-1; clone size: NA; CDR3 protein: CASSLWTGMNEQFF; CDR3 DNA: TGTGCCAGCAGTTTGTGGACCGGGATGAATGAGCAGTTCTTC
D gene: TRBD2; V gene: TRBV11-2; J gene: TRBJ2-5; clone size: NA; CDR3 protein: CASSLGTSGGQETQYF; CDR3 DNA: TGTGCCAGCAGCTTAGGGACTAGCGGAGGCCAAGAGACCCAGTACTTC
D gene: NA; V gene: TRBV6-5; J gene: TRBJ2-7; clone size: once; CDR3 protein: CASRGPSYEQYF; CDR3 DNA: TGTGCCAGCAGGGGGCCATCCTACGAGCAGTACTTC
D gene: NA; V gene: TRBV5-5; J gene: TRBJ2-7; clone size: few; CDR3 protein: CASSFRDGAYEQYF; CDR3 DNA: TGTGCCAGCAGCTTCCGGGACGGAGCCTACGAGCAGTACTTC
D gene: TRBD2; V gene: TRBV18; J gene: TRBJ2-4; clone size: NA; CDR3 protein: CASSTSGGAEIQYF; CDR3 DNA: TGTGCCAGCTCAACTAGCGGGGGGGCGGAGATTCAGTACTTC
D gene: NA; V gene: TRBV11-1; J gene: TRBJ1-1; clone size: NA; CDR3 protein: CASSDFWWNEHTEAFF; CDR3 DNA: TGTGCCAGCAGTGATTTCTGGTGGAACGAACACACTGAAGCTTTCTTT
D gene: TRBD2; V gene: TRBV7-3; J gene: TRBJ2-1; clone size: NA; CDR3 protein: CASSPGLAAYNEQFF; CDR3 DNA: TGTGCCAGCAGCCCGGGACTAGCGGCATACAATGAGCAGTTCTTC
D gene: NA; V gene: TRBV5-1; J gene: TRBJ1-6; clone size: NA; CDR3 protein: CASSLALGQDNSPLHF; CDR3 DNA: TGCGCCAGCAGCTTGGCCTTAGGTCAAGACAATTCACCCCTCCACTTT
D gene: TRBD2; V gene: TRBV5-1; J gene: TRBJ2-2; clone size: NA; CDR3 protein: CASSFWTSGGTGELFF; CDR3 DNA: TGCGCCAGCAGCTTCTGGACTAGCGGGGGCACCGGGGAGCTGTTTTTT
D gene: TRBD1; V gene: TRBV2; J gene: TRBJ1-5; clone size: NA; CDR3 protein: CASRDRGPRANF; CDR3 DNA: TGTGCCAGCAGGGACAGGGGGCCGAGGGCTAATTTT
D gene: NA; V gene: TRBV11-2; J gene: TRBJ2-7; clone size: few; CDR3 protein: CASSLGPSYEQYF; CDR3 DNA: TGTGCCAGCAGCTTGGGTCCGTCCTACGAGCAGTACTTC
D gene: NA; V gene: TRBV11-2; J gene: TRBJ2-3; clone size: NA; CDR3 protein: CASSPPGTDTQYF; CDR3 DNA: TGTGCCAGCAGCCCTCCAGGCACAGATACGCAGTATTTT
D gene: TRBD1; V gene: TRBV7-8; J gene: TRBJ1-6; clone size: NA; CDR3 protein: CASSTQRQGFARNSPLHF; CDR3 DNA: TGTGCCAGCAGCACACAACGACAGGGGTTCGCACGGAATTCACCCCTCCACTTT
D gene: TRBD1; V gene: TRBV7-3; J gene: TRBJ1-1; clone size: few; CDR3 protein: CASSPSGTGGTTEAFF; CDR3 DNA: TGTGCCAGCAGCCCTTCCGGGACAGGGGGTACCACTGAAGCTTTCTTT
D gene: TRBD1; V gene: TRBV5-1; J gene: TRBJ2-1; clone size: NA; CDR3 protein: CASSLARPGQGNEQFF; CDR3 DNA: TGCGCCAGCAGCTTGGCAAGACCGGGACAGGGAAATGAGCAGTTCTTC
D gene: TRBD2; V gene: TRBV27; J gene: TRBJ2-7; clone size: NA; CDR3 protein: CASRRTSGRFRDYEQYF; CDR3 DNA: TGTGCCAGCAGACGGACTAGCGGGAGGTTTCGGGACTACGAGCAGTACTTC
D gene: NA; V gene: TRBV9; J gene: TRBJ2-3; clone size: NA; CDR3 protein: CASSKDYPDTQYF; CDR3 DNA: TGTGCCAGCAGCAAGGACTACCCAGATACGCAGTATTTT
D gene: NA; V gene: TRBV4-1; J gene: TRBJ1-2; clone size: NA; CDR3 protein: CASSAPVFPYGYTF; CDR3 DNA: TGCGCCAGCAGCGCCCCAGTGTTTCCCTATGGCTACACCTTC
D gene: TRBD1; V gene: TRBV29-1; J gene: TRBJ2-4; clone size: NA; CDR3 protein: CSATKQGAGNIQYF; CDR3 DNA: TGCAGCGCCACTAAACAGGGGGCGGGGAACATTCAGTACTTC
D gene: NA; V gene: TRBV14; J gene: TRBJ2-5; clone size: NA; CDR3 protein: CASSLIGVSETQYF; CDR3 DNA: TGTGCCAGCAGCCTTATAGGGGTTTCAGAGACCCAGTACTTC
D gene: TRBD2; V gene: TRBV2; J gene: TRBJ2-3; clone size: NA; CDR3 protein: CASSEGLAGNTQYF; CDR3 DNA: TGTGCCAGCAGTGAGGGACTAGCGGGAAATACGCAGTATTTT
D gene: NA; V gene: TRBV4-1; J gene: TRBJ1-2; clone size: NA; CDR3 protein: CASSHLGGPGYTF; CDR3 DNA: TGCGCCAGCAGCCACCTTGGAGGGCCCGGCTACACCTTC
D gene: NA; V gene: TRBV10-3; J gene: TRBJ2-3; clone size: NA; CDR3 protein: CAISVGAEDTQYF; CDR3 DNA: TGTGCCATCAGTGTCGGCGCGGAAGATACGCAGTATTTT
D gene: NA; V gene: TRBV14; J gene: TRBJ1-5; clone size: NA; CDR3 protein: CASSQSRGQPQHF; CDR3 DNA: TGTGCCAGCAGCCAAAGCAGGGGTCAGCCCCAGCATTTT
D gene: NA; V gene: TRBV9; J gene: TRBJ2-7; clone size: NA; CDR3 protein: CASSVGPRVYEQYF; CDR3 DNA: TGTGCCAGCAGCGTAGGTCCCAGGGTTTACGAGCAGTACTTC
D gene: NA; V gene: TRBV5-1; J gene: TRBJ2-3; clone size: NA; CDR3 protein: CASSLDGGAYTDTQYF; CDR3 DNA: TGCGCCAGCAGCTTGGATGGGGGGGCATATACAGATACGCAGTATTTT